What follows are 11 T cell receptor beta chains derived from one specimen sequenced in a study of T cell repertoires in cytomegalovirus infection (dated by TCRdb to the late 2010s). TCRdb lists the instrument as Illumina HiSeq 1500. TCRdb redid the processing of the public reads, applying fastp at Q25 and MiXCR, and retained in-frame beta chains. Entries are consolidated by CDR3 protein sequence, retaining the most common genes and DNA. The sample includes 510,000 or so distinct CDR3 sequences, with less than 30% observed a single time. The ten largest clones add up to roughly 13% of the sample. The sequenced material came from PBMCs. These receptors were collected from a human donor in good health (CMV status not recorded). Some clones in this sample may be carry-over from other donors' samples.

V and J are TRBV11-3 and TRBJ2-1, with 7 nucleotides matching TRBD2. The V gene end was trimmed by 8 bases and the J gene end by 5 bases; junction bases not matched to a gene: 9. Germline assignment: CDR1 SGHNT and CDR2 YENEEA. The CDR3 totals 14 residues. The CDR3 protein is CASSIAGGDNEQFF. CDR3 DNA: TGTGCCAGCTCTATAGCGGGCGGGGACAATGAGCAGTTCTTC.

This clonotype was counted between two and nine times. The chain is built from TRBV6-6 and TRBJ1-1; D unresolved. The CDR3 has 14 amino acids. Germline CDR1 is MNHNY and CDR2 is SVGAGI (reference sequence). Between the trimmed V and J ends, which lost 8 bases and 4 bases, there was a span of 17 bases. The CDR3 coding sequence is TGTGCCAGCGCGGACGGGCCGTTGGGCACTGAAGCTTTCTTT. The encoded protein is CASADGPLGTEAFF.

This chain uses TRBV19 with TRBJ2-5, with D uncertain. Germline loops: CDR1 LNHDA, CDR2 SQIVND (reference sequence). Trimming pared 3 bases from V and 9 bases from J, leaving 20 bases between. CDR3 length equals 15 residues. The CDR3 loop reads CASSISGEYFRSQYF. DNA of the CDR3: TGTGCCAGTAGTATTTCAGGCGAATATTTCAGGTCCCAGTACTTC.

V and J are TRBV5-6 and TRBJ2-2, with 8 bases aligning to TRBD2. The V and J ends lost 0 bases and 4 bases, in that order; junction bases with no gene match: 5. The CDR3 has 16 residues. Germline assignment: CDR1 SGHDT and CDR2 YYEEEE. The DNA of the CDR3 is TGTGCCAGCAGCTTGGCGGGAGGGCCTTCCACCGGGGAGCTGTTTTTT. It specifies CASSLAGGPSTGELFF.

J is TRBJ2-5 and V is TRBV6-6; unclear D gene. Trimming took off 4 bases at V and 2 bases at J, with 17 bases between the two ends. The CDR3 runs 16 residues. The V gene's germline CDR1 is MNHNY and CDR2 SVGAGI (reference sequence). CDR3 coding DNA: TGTGCCAGCAGTTCAACCCCCGTGTGGCAACAAGAGACCCAGTACTTC. Translation: CASSSTPVWQQETQYF.

This clonotype showed up just a few times. This chain connects TRBV20-1 to TRBJ2-2; 13 bases fit TRBD2. This CDR3 region has 20 residues. In germline, CDR1 is DFQATT, CDR2 SNEGSKA (reference sequence). V trimming: 1 base; J trimming: 3 bases; junction bases outside the gene matches: 14. CDR3 in DNA: TGCAGTGCTAGAGGGGCCGGGACTAGCGGGACGCTTCGGGACACCGGGGAGCTGTTTTTT. This sequence encodes CSARGAGTSGTLRDTGELFF.

The chain has TRBV5-5 and TRBJ2-7, with unresolved D. The CDR3 consists of 12 residues. Germline loops: CDR1 SGHKS, CDR2 YYEKEE (reference sequence). The V end was cut by 0 bases, the J end by 2 bases, with 3 bases between. CDR3 protein: CASSLDTYEQYV. Here the CDR3 DNA reads TGTGCCAGCAGCTTGGACACCTACGAGCAGTACGTC.

This clonotype has more than one count but fewer than ten. V gene TRBV12-5 combines with J gene TRBJ2-1, with TRBD1 identical over 10 bases. The CDR3 is 17 residues long. The ends lost 2 bases at V and 12 bases at J; junction bases unmatched: 16. The germline V gene has CDR1 LGHNT and CDR2 FRNRAP. CDR3 amino acids: CASGLSSGTGDRFGQFF. The CDR3, as DNA: TGTGCTAGTGGTTTGTCCTCCGGGACAGGGGATCGGTTTGGGCAGTTCTTC.

This clonotype was counted ten times or more. The chain joins TRBV6-5 to TRBJ2-1, with D perhaps TRBD1 (7 bases). Germline V gene lookup returns CDR1 MNHEY and CDR2 SVGAGI. Trimming removed 0 bases at V and 6 bases at J, with 12 bases between. The CDR3 runs to 15 residues. In DNA, the CDR3 is TGTGCCAGCAGTTACTCGGACCAGGGGGGCAATGAGCAGTTCTTC. Residues: CASSYSDQGGNEQFF.

This clonotype appeared a few times. The chain uses TRBV4-2 and TRBJ2-7; 12 bases map to TRBD2. The CDR3 extends over 16 amino acids. Germline CDR1 and CDR2: LGHNA and YNFKEQ. With V trimmed by 0 bases and J by 4 bases, 4 bases remained unmatched. CDR3 sequence: CASSQDWTSGTYEQYF. CDR3 coding DNA: TGTGCCAGCAGCCAAGATTGGACTAGCGGGACATACGAGCAGTACTTC.

This clonotype was recorded a few times. V is TRBV2 and J is TRBJ2-7; D unresolved. Trimming pared 5 bases from V and 0 bases from J, leaving 8 bases between. Germline V lookup: CDR1 SNHLY, CDR2 FYNNEI. The CDR3 contains 13 residues. In DNA form, the CDR3 reads TGTGCCAGCAGTTGGCAGGCCTCCTACGAGCAGTACGTC. Encoded protein: CASSWQASYEQYV.